The 17 T cell receptor beta chains below come from one sample, sequenced in a study of OX40 agonist ivuxolimab in advanced cancers. Method: immunoSEQ multiplex PCR; TCRdb's copy keeps in-frame clones and lacks some. The sample includes about 69,000 clones, roughly 92% seen only once; the top ten take just under 0.3%. The material sequenced was CD4+ or CD8+ T cells sorted from blood, taken in a trial of the OX40 agonist ivuxolimab. Receptors originate from an adult with an advanced solid tumor such as melanoma, head and neck, liver or kidney cancer.

The V call is TRBV23-1, the J call TRBJ2-7; 16 bases fit TRBD2. TRBV23-1 is marked as an open reading frame, function uncertain. This CDR3 comprises 17 residues. Trimming cost V 4 bases and J 4 bases; bases outside gene matches: 7. The CDR3 here is CASSPGLAGGPRYEQYF. In DNA, the CDR3 is TGCGCCAGCAGTCCGGGACTAGCGGGAGGGCCGCGGTACGAGCAGTACTTC.

The chain combines TRBV6-5 with TRBJ1-6, with a tentative D call TRBD1 (6 bases). The germline gives CDR1 MNHEY, CDR2 SVGAGI. The CDR3 runs 15 residues. The V and J ends lost 6 bases and 7 bases respectively, with 16 bases between them. Here the CDR3 reads CASSSSGVANSPLHF. In DNA, the CDR3 is TGTGCCAGCAGCTCCTCAGGGGTGGCAAATTCACCCCTCCACTTT.

The DNA for the CDR3 is TGTGCCAGCAGATACGACTCCGGGGAGCTGTTTTTT. It translates to CASRYDSGELFF. The chain couples TRBV7-3 to TRBJ2-2; D is ambiguous. This CDR3 comprises 12 residues. Trimming removed 6 bases at V and 6 bases at J, with 8 bases between. Germline V gene data show CDR1 as SGHTA and CDR2 as FQGTGA.

This sequence joins TRBV5-1 and TRBJ1-2; TRBD1 matches at 7 bases. This CDR3 comprises 12 residues. Germline V gene lookup returns CDR1 SGHRS and CDR2 YFSETQ. Unmatched junction bases numbered 5, after V lost 4 bases and J lost 8 bases. CDR3 bases: TGCGCCAGCAGCACCGGGACAGAAGGCTACACCTTC. It specifies CASSTGTEGYTF.

This chain connects TRBV7-8 to TRBJ2-5, with TRBD2 matching over 11 bases. With V trimmed by 5 bases and J by 2 bases, 7 bases remained unmatched. Germline V gene sequence: CDR1 SGHVS, CDR2 FQNEAQ. The CDR3 runs 16 residues. The CDR3 protein is CASSGRLAGQQETQYF. The CDR3 DNA is TGTGCCAGCAGCGGCAGACTAGCGGGGCAACAAGAGACCCAGTACTTC.

The V call is TRBV4-1, the J call TRBJ2-5; 14 positions match TRBD2. V trimming: 3 bases; J trimming: 0 bases; junction bases outside the gene matches: 9. Per the germline V gene, CDR1 is MGHRA and CDR2 is YSYEKL. The CDR3 extends over 19 amino acids. CDR3 sequence reads: CASSQGETSGRAYQETQYF. The CDR3 coding sequence is TGCGCCAGCAGCCAGGGAGAGACTAGCGGGAGGGCGTACCAAGAGACCCAGTACTTC.

The rearrangement joins TRBV7-6 to TRBJ1-5; D may be TRBD1 (6 bases). The CDR3 extends over 14 amino acids. The germline CDR1 and CDR2 sequences are SGHVS and FNYEAQ. The V gene lost 3 bases and the J gene lost 3 bases, with 9 bases spanning the gap. CDR3 sequence: CASSLGANNQPQHF. The CDR3 DNA reads as TGTGCCAGCAGCTTGGGGGCCAACAATCAGCCCCAGCATTTT.

This chain links TRBV28 with TRBJ1-1; maybe TRBD1 (6 bases). The germline V gene has CDR1 MDHEN and CDR2 SYDVKM. With 6 bases removed from V and 5 bases from J, the gap between germline ends came to 13 bases. This CDR3 has 13 residues. The CDR3 sequence: CASSWGLGTEAFF. For the CDR3, the DNA is TGTGCCAGCAGCTGGGGGCTGGGAACTGAAGCTTTCTTT. Variable domain in full (rest from reference TRBV28 and TRBJ1-1): DVKVTQSSRYLVKRTGEKVFLECVQDMDHENMFWYRQDPGLGLRLIYFSYDVKMKEKGDIPEGYSVSREKKERFSLILESASTNQTSMYLCASSWGLGTEAFFGQGTRLTVV.

V and J are TRBV2 and TRBJ2-5; D is uncertain. TRBJ2-7 explains the end of the DNA better; the J call may be wrong. The CDR3 is 12 amino acids. Germline V lookup: CDR1 SNHLY, CDR2 FYNNEI. CDR3 protein: CASRAIAYEQYF. The CDR3 DNA sequence: TGTGCCAGCAGGGCAATAGCCTACGAGCAGTACTTC.

This sequence joins TRBV4-2 and TRBJ1-1, with D maybe TRBD1 (5 bases). The germline CDR1 and CDR2 sequences are LGHNA and YNFKEQ. Trimming shortened V by 0 bases and J by 5 bases, and 10 bases separated the two germline ends. The CDR3 covers 14 residues. This CDR3 reads CASSQEGEGTEAFF. CDR3 DNA sequence: TGTGCCAGCAGCCAAGAGGGGGAGGGAACTGAAGCTTTCTTT.

This rearrangement joins TRBV2 to TRBJ2-1; possibly TRBD2 for D (5 bases). Germline-derived CDR1 and CDR2 are SNHLY and FYNNEI. This CDR3 is built from 11 residues. Trimming left V 7 bases short and J 10 bases short, with 11 bases between. CDR3 nucleotide sequence: TGTGCCAGCACGGACGGGATGGAGCAGTTCTTC. Translation: CASTDGMEQFF.

V and J are TRBV25-1 and TRBJ1-2, with a possible D match to TRBD1 (5 bases). The germline V gene has CDR1 MGHDK and CDR2 SYGVNS. The V end lost 3 bases, the J end lost 5 bases, and 13 bases lay between the germline ends. The length of the CDR3 is 14 residues. CDR3 protein: CASSDGALGYGYTF. The CDR3 DNA reads TGTGCCAGCAGTGATGGGGCCCTAGGGTATGGCTACACCTTC.

J is TRBJ2-1 and V is TRBV5-6; no firm D call. Germline lookup yields CDR1 SGHDT and CDR2 YYEEEE. The CDR3 spans 15 residues. The ends were cut back, 2 bases at V and 5 bases at J, with 14 bases in the middle. For the CDR3, the DNA is TGTGCCAGCAGCTTATCCCTTGGTCGTAACAATGAGCAGTTCTTC. This sequence encodes CASSLSLGRNNEQFF.

The V and J genes are TRBV6-1 and TRBJ1-2; D unclear. The CDR3 contains 15 residues. V was pared by 5 bases and J by 6 bases, with 19 bases between. Germline loops: CDR1 MNHNS, CDR2 SASEGT. The CDR3 nucleotides are TGTGCCAGCAGTTCCTTCCAACAAGGGTCGAATGGCTACACCTTC. This encodes CASSSFQQGSNGYTF.

The DNA for the CDR3 is TGCGCCAGCAGTGGGTTACTACCCCAAGAGACCCAGTACTTC. The encoded protein is CASSGLLPQETQYF. The chain links TRBV10-2 to TRBJ2-5; D is undetermined. Trimming stripped 4 bases from V and 1 base from J, with 10 bases between. Germline assignment: CDR1 WSHSY and CDR2 SAAADI. This CDR3 has 14 residues.

V is TRBV7-3 and J is TRBJ2-2; 10 bases agree with TRBD2. J lost 8 bases, V lost 3 bases, and 6 bases had no gene match. The CDR3 extends over 15 amino acids. Per germline, CDR1 SGHTA and CDR2 FQGTGA. For the CDR3, the DNA is TGTGCCAGCAGCTTTTCTAGCGGGAGTGGTGGGGAGCTGTTTTTT. Amino acids: CASSFSSGSGGELFF.

The chain has TRBV9 and TRBJ2-7, with D perhaps matching TRBD1 (6 bases). The CDR3 consists of 14 residues. Per germline, CDR1 SGDLS and CDR2 YYNGEE. Trimming stripped 2 bases from V and 5 bases from J, with 14 bases between. CDR3 in amino acids: CASSVAGTTDEQYF. CDR3 nucleotides: TGTGCCAGCAGCGTCGCCGGGACAACGGACGAGCAGTACTTC.